This TCR beta chain was identified in a study of blood T cell repertoires in COVID-19. In the original workflow: Estimation of nucleated cell counts was performed using reference gene primer amplification. Profiling relied on immunoSEQ multiplex PCR, and the TCRdb table lists in-frame clones only, not all of them. That table supplies the V and J calls and clone size; D and trimming were determined from the DNA. The repertoire holds about 300,000 clones, with about 82% as singletons. This receptor was taken from a woman aged 45-59 years with acute or convalescent COVID-19. Sequencing was performed on peripheral blood.

CDR3 in amino acids: CATSDFWQSNGYTF. The CDR3, as DNA: TGTGCCACCAGTGATTTTTGGCAGTCAAATGGCTACACCTTC. The chain links TRBV24-1 to TRBJ1-2; D unresolved. Looked up from germline, CDR1 is KGHDR and CDR2 is SFDVKD. V lost 1 base and J 6 bases, leaving 11 bases between the germline ends. This CDR3 is 14 amino acids long.